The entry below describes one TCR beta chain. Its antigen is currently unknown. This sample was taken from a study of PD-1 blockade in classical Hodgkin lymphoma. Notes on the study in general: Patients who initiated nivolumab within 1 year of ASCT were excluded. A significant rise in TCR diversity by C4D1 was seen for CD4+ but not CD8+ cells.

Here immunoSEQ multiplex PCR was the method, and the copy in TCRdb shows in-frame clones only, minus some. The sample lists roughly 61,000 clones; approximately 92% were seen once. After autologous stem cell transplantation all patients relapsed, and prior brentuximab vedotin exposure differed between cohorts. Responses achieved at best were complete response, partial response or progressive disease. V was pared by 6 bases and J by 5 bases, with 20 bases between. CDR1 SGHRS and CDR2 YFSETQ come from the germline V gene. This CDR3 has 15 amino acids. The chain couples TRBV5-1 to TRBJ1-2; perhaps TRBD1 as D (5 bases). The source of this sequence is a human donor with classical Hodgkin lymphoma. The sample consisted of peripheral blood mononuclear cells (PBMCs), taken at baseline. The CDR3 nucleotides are TGCGCCAGCACCCCGGCGGGGCAAAGTTATTATGGCTACACCTTC. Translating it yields CASTPAGQSYYGYTF. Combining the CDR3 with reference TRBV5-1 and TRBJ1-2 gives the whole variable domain KAGVTQTPRYLIKTRGQQVTLSCSPISGHRSVSWYQQTPGQGLQFLFEYFSETQRNKGNFPGRFSGRQFSNSRSEMNVSTLELGDSALYLCASTPAGQSYYGYTFGSGTRLTVV.